These T cell receptor beta chains were read from a single sample in a study of patients and donors after allogeneic stem cell transplantation. TCRdb ran MiXCR on the RT-PCR reads and lists one entry per CDR3 protein. This table holds approximately 200,000 distinct CDR3 sequences, approximately 41% found once. Sequenced material: blood, either unsorted or a sorted T cell fraction (not recorded which). These receptors originate from a human donor who was either an allogeneic HSCT recipient or a stem cell or donor lymphocyte infusion donor (not recorded which). It is not recorded whose cells these are; they may come from a transplant donor. The CDR3 runs from the conserved cysteine through the conserved F or W. Each record gives: CDR3 protein, CDR3 DNA, clone size, J gene, D gene, V gene. D genes are given only for firm matches. Clone size is given for some rows only: seen once, a few or many times, or a class if the clone is expanded.

CDR3aa: CASSYAPDTQYF
CDR3nt: TGTGCCAGCAGTTACGCCCCAGATACGCAGTATTTT
abundance: NA
j_gene: TRBJ2-3
d_gene: NA
v_gene: TRBV6-2/TRBV6-3

CDR3aa: CASSTLGQGEANYGYTF
CDR3nt: TGTGCCAGCAGCACCCTAGGACAGGGCGAAGCTAACTATGGCTACACCTTC
abundance: NA
j_gene: TRBJ1-2
d_gene: TRBD1
v_gene: TRBV7-9

CDR3aa: CASSKWLFGGNFTEAFF
CDR3nt: TGTGCCAGCAGCAAGTGGCTTTTCGGAGGGAACTTCACTGAAGCTTTCTTT
abundance: few
j_gene: TRBJ1-1
d_gene: NA
v_gene: TRBV21-1

CDR3aa: CASSLPRDEGGIQYF
CDR3nt: TGTGCCAGCAGTCTCCCCCGGGACGAAGGCGGCATTCAGTACTTC
abundance: NA
j_gene: TRBJ2-4
d_gene: NA
v_gene: TRBV28

CDR3aa: CATSPRLSGSYNEQFF
CDR3nt: TGTGCCACCAGCCCCCGACTGAGCGGGAGTTACAATGAGCAGTTCTTC
abundance: NA
j_gene: TRBJ2-1
d_gene: TRBD2
v_gene: TRBV15

CDR3aa: CASSSLAGSGGTGELFF
CDR3nt: TGTGCCAGCAGCTCTCTAGCGGGATCCGGCGGCACCGGGGAGCTGTTTTTT
abundance: few
j_gene: TRBJ2-2
d_gene: TRBD2
v_gene: TRBV7-6

CDR3aa: CASSLIGGKGTEAFF
CDR3nt: TGTGCCAGCAGCTTAATTGGGGGGAAGGGCACTGAAGCTTTCTTT
abundance: NA
j_gene: TRBJ1-1
d_gene: NA
v_gene: TRBV7-2

CDR3aa: CASSGMRSSPLHF
CDR3nt: TGTGCCAGCTCGGGGATGAGGAGTTCACCCCTCCACTTT
abundance: few
j_gene: TRBJ1-6
d_gene: NA
v_gene: TRBV28

CDR3aa: CASTMRAGNQPQHF
CDR3nt: TGTGCCAGCACTATGAGGGCCGGCAATCAGCCCCAGCATTTT
abundance: NA
j_gene: TRBJ1-5
d_gene: NA
v_gene: TRBV12-3/TRBV12-4

CDR3aa: CASSPITEAFF
CDR3nt: TGTGCCAGCTCACCAATCACTGAAGCTTTCTTT
abundance: NA
j_gene: TRBJ1-1
d_gene: NA
v_gene: TRBV18

CDR3aa: CASSSTGQGERLLYF
CDR3nt: TGTGCCAGCAGTTCCACGGGACAGGGGGAACGTTTGTTGTACTTC
abundance: once
j_gene: TRBJ2-7
d_gene: TRBD1
v_gene: TRBV27

CDR3aa: CAWSVFRANEQFF
CDR3nt: TGTGCCTGGAGTGTATTTCGTGCCAATGAGCAGTTCTTC
abundance: NA
j_gene: TRBJ2-1
d_gene: NA
v_gene: TRBV30

CDR3aa: CASSLSSGTQTQYF
CDR3nt: TGCGCCAGCAGCTTGTCTAGCGGGACACAGACCCAGTACTTC
abundance: NA
j_gene: TRBJ2-5
d_gene: TRBD2
v_gene: TRBV5-1

CDR3aa: CSVLSRDFYGYTF
CDR3nt: TGCAGCGTTCTATCCCGGGACTTCTATGGCTACACCTTC
abundance: NA
j_gene: TRBJ1-2
d_gene: NA
v_gene: TRBV29-1

CDR3aa: CASSSADGNYGYTF
CDR3nt: TGTGCCAGCAGTTCCGCGGACGGAAACTATGGCTACACCTTC
abundance: few
j_gene: TRBJ1-2
d_gene: NA
v_gene: TRBV6-2/TRBV6-3

CDR3aa: CAISETVKDEQFF
CDR3nt: TGTGCCATCAGTGAAACAGTGAAGGATGAGCAGTTCTTC
abundance: NA
j_gene: TRBJ2-1
d_gene: NA
v_gene: TRBV10-3

CDR3aa: CASSLLPQGWQYF
CDR3nt: TGTGCCAGCAGTTTATTACCACAGGGTTGGCAGTACTTC
abundance: NA
j_gene: TRBJ2-7
d_gene: NA
v_gene: TRBV28

CDR3aa: CASSLGDGRGEKLFF
CDR3nt: TGTGCCAGCAGCTTAGGGGATGGACGGGGTGAAAAACTGTTTTTT
abundance: few
j_gene: TRBJ1-4
d_gene: NA
v_gene: TRBV7-2

CDR3aa: CASSQSGWGQESNEQFF
CDR3nt: TGCGCCAGCAGCCAATCGGGCTGGGGACAGGAGTCAAATGAGCAGTTCTTC
abundance: NA
j_gene: TRBJ2-1
d_gene: TRBD1
v_gene: TRBV4-3

CDR3aa: CASSQEGARSQHTQYF
CDR3nt: TGCGCCAGCAGCCAAGAGGGGGCCCGGTCCCAACATACGCAGTATTTT
abundance: NA
j_gene: TRBJ2-3
d_gene: NA
v_gene: TRBV4-3

CDR3aa: CASSQDKSLLGGYTF
CDR3nt: TGTGCCAGCAGCCAAGATAAGAGTCTATTGGGCGGCTACACCTTC
abundance: NA
j_gene: TRBJ1-2
d_gene: NA
v_gene: TRBV4-2

CDR3aa: CSASWDREENTEAFF
CDR3nt: TGCAGTGCTAGTTGGGACAGGGAGGAGAACACTGAAGCTTTCTTT
abundance: NA
j_gene: TRBJ1-1
d_gene: TRBD1
v_gene: TRBV20-1

CDR3aa: CASSLDRFEPEQFF
CDR3nt: TGTGCCAGCAGCCTTGACCGTTTCGAACCGGAGCAGTTCTTC
abundance: NA
j_gene: TRBJ2-1
d_gene: NA
v_gene: TRBV3-1

CDR3aa: CASSQTGVIDTEAFF
CDR3nt: TGTGCCAGCAGCCAGACAGGGGTAATCGACACTGAAGCTTTCTTT
abundance: few
j_gene: TRBJ1-1
d_gene: TRBD1
v_gene: TRBV7-2

CDR3aa: CSATAGTGAKAYGYTF
CDR3nt: TGCAGTGCTACCGCCGGGACAGGGGCGAAGGCTTATGGCTACACCTTC
abundance: few
j_gene: TRBJ1-2
d_gene: TRBD1
v_gene: TRBV20-1

CDR3aa: CASSPRDGLDTQYF
CDR3nt: TGTGCCAGCTCACCCCGGGACGGGCTGGATACGCAGTATTTT
abundance: once
j_gene: TRBJ2-3
d_gene: NA
v_gene: TRBV18

CDR3aa: CASSLGGPANTEAFF
CDR3nt: TGTGCCAGCAGCTTGGGGGGTCCGGCGAACACTGAAGCTTTCTTT
abundance: NA
j_gene: TRBJ1-1
d_gene: NA
v_gene: TRBV7-9

CDR3aa: CAWSAGTGVDEQFF
CDR3nt: TGTGCCTGGAGCGCCGGGACAGGGGTTGATGAGCAGTTCTTC
abundance: NA
j_gene: TRBJ2-1
d_gene: TRBD1
v_gene: TRBV30

CDR3aa: CASSYGGIGTGELFF
CDR3nt: TGTGCCAGCAGTTACGGGGGAATAGGCACCGGGGAGCTGTTTTTT
abundance: NA
j_gene: TRBJ2-2
d_gene: NA
v_gene: TRBV6-5

CDR3aa: CASSLAGDGNEQFF
CDR3nt: TGCGCCAGCAGCTTGGCTGGGGATGGCAATGAGCAGTTCTTC
abundance: NA
j_gene: TRBJ2-1
d_gene: NA
v_gene: TRBV5-1

CDR3aa: CASSQDVYDGLNNEQFF
CDR3nt: TGCGCCAGCAGCCAAGATGTTTATGACGGACTAAACAATGAGCAGTTCTTC
abundance: NA
j_gene: TRBJ2-1
d_gene: NA
v_gene: TRBV4-3

CDR3aa: CASSLAGRQNTIYF
CDR3nt: TGTGCCAGCAGCTTAGCGGGAAGACAGAACACCATATATTTT
abundance: NA
j_gene: TRBJ1-3
d_gene: NA
v_gene: TRBV7-9

CDR3aa: CATSSSRGQGNQPQHF
CDR3nt: TGTGCCACCAGCAGCTCGAGGGGGCAAGGCAATCAGCCCCAGCATTTT
abundance: NA
j_gene: TRBJ1-5
d_gene: TRBD1
v_gene: TRBV15

CDR3aa: CASTGGSRVEQYF
CDR3nt: TGTGCCAGCACAGGGGGCTCTCGCGTGGAGCAGTACTTC
abundance: NA
j_gene: TRBJ2-7
d_gene: TRBD1
v_gene: TRBV5-6

CDR3aa: CASSFGDGGTDTQYF
CDR3nt: TGTGCCAGCAGTTTCGGGGACGGAGGCACAGATACGCAGTATTTT
abundance: NA
j_gene: TRBJ2-3
d_gene: NA
v_gene: TRBV12-3/TRBV12-4

CDR3aa: CASSLWGTEAFF
CDR3nt: TGTGCCAGCAGTTTATGGGGCACTGAAGCTTTCTTT
abundance: few
j_gene: TRBJ1-1
d_gene: NA
v_gene: TRBV12-3/TRBV12-4

CDR3aa: CSARVTSRGPSYGYTF
CDR3nt: TGCAGTGCTAGAGTCACTTCGCGGGGGCCTAGCTATGGCTACACCTTC
abundance: few
j_gene: TRBJ1-2
d_gene: NA
v_gene: TRBV20-1

CDR3aa: CASSSVRAHSTDTQYF
CDR3nt: TGTGCCAGCAGCAGCGTCAGGGCCCACAGCACAGATACGCAGTATTTT
abundance: NA
j_gene: TRBJ2-3
d_gene: NA
v_gene: TRBV7-9

CDR3aa: CASSFSRNQPQHF
CDR3nt: TGTGCCAGCAGCTTTAGCCGCAATCAGCCCCAGCATTTT
abundance: few
j_gene: TRBJ1-5
d_gene: NA
v_gene: TRBV27

CDR3aa: CASSLHPGLAFTDTQYF
CDR3nt: TGCGCCAGCAGCTTACATCCGGGACTTGCCTTCACAGATACGCAGTATTTT
abundance: NA
j_gene: TRBJ2-3
d_gene: NA
v_gene: TRBV5-1